What follows are 7 T cell receptor beta chains derived from one specimen sequenced in a study of T cell responses to AZD1222 COVID-19 vaccine. This table comes from immunoSEQ multiplex PCR, and its TCRdb copy is limited to in-frame clones, with some not included. The sample shows around 130,000 clones, 93% of them seen only once. The sample here was peripheral blood, taken on day 0 of AZD1222 vaccination. These receptors all come from an adult in good health.

V is TRBV28 and J is TRBJ1-2; no clear D gene. Germline CDR1 and CDR2: MDHEN and SYDVKM. The V and J ends lost 6 bases and 1 base respectively, with 12 bases between them. This CDR3 is built from 14 residues. The CDR3 region is CASRESGNNYGYTF. The CDR3 bases are TGTGCCAGCAGGGAATCGGGAAATAACTATGGCTACACCTTC.

This clone was seen a few times. The chain combines TRBV3-1 (or the pseudogene TRBV3-2) with TRBJ1-4, with D unclear. The CDR3 is 17 amino acids. The ends were cut back, 1 base at V and 0 bases at J, with 12 bases in the middle. Germline CDR1 reads LGHDT; CDR2 reads YNNKEL (reference sequence). CDR3 bases: TGTGCCAGCAGCCAAGCTCGGGGAGACGCAACTAATGAAAAACTGTTTTTT. This encodes CASSQARGDATNEKLFF.

The genes are TRBV2 and TRBJ2-5, with 7 bases matching TRBD1. The CDR3 sequence is 16 residues long. Germline V CDR1 and CDR2: SNHLY, FYNNEI. The ends lost 4 bases at V and 5 bases at J; junction bases unmatched: 13. The CDR3 DNA follows: TGTGCCAGCAGTGGACCTAGGCTTACAGGGGTCGAGACCCAGTACTTC. This codes for CASSGPRLTGVETQYF.

This sequence joins TRBV28 and TRBJ1-5; 9 bases match TRBD1. The CDR3 loop spans 15 amino acids. Losses at the gene ends were 3 bases for V and 2 bases for J; bases not matched to a gene: 2. In germline, CDR1 is MDHEN, CDR2 SYDVKM. The CDR3 DNA follows: TGTGCCAGCAGTTTTCGGACAGGGGGCAATCAGCCCCAGCATTTT. This codes for CASSFRTGGNQPQHF.

The chain uses TRBV27 and TRBJ2-2, with a possible D match to TRBD2 (5 bases). The CDR3 covers 12 residues. V was trimmed by 9 bases and J by 3 bases, leaving 8 bases between them. Germline CDR1 MNHEY, CDR2 SMNVEV (reference sequence). In DNA, the CDR3 is TGTGCCAGGGAGGAGCACACCGGGGAGCTGTTTTTT. It specifies CAREEHTGELFF.

This clone came up once. The chain has TRBV5-1 and TRBJ2-5, with a tentative D call TRBD1 (6 bases). Germline V gives CDR1 SGHRS, CDR2 YFSETQ. This CDR3 comprises 15 residues. With 2 bases removed from V and 0 bases from J, the gap between germline ends came to 11 bases. The CDR3 DNA sequence: TGCGCCAGCAGCTTAGGCAGGGGATACCAAGAGACCCAGTACTTC. It codes for CASSLGRGYQETQYF.

This chain joins TRBV9 and TRBJ2-2; the D is unclear. CDR1 and CDR2 from the germline V gene are SGDLS and YYNGEE. The CDR3 loop spans 13 amino acids. Trimming cost V 3 bases and J 4 bases, with 7 bases left between them. CDR3 amino acids: CASSGTATGELFF. In DNA, the CDR3 is TGTGCCAGCAGCGGTACGGCCACCGGGGAGCTGTTTTTT.